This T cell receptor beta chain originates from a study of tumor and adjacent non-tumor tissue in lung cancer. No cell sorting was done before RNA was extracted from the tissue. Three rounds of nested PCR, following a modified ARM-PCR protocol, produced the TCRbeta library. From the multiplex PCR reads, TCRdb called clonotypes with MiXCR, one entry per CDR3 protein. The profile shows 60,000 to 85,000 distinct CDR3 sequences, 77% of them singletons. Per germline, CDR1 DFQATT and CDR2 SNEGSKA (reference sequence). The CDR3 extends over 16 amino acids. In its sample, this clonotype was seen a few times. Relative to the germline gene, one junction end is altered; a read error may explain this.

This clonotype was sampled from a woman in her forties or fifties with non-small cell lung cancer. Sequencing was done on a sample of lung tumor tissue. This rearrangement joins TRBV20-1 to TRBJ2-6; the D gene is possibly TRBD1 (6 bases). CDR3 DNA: TGTAGTGCTAGAGACATGACAGGACCTGGGGCCAACGTCCTGACTTTC. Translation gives CSARDMTGPGANVLTF.